This TCR beta chain comes out of a study of T-cell reconstitution after alpha-beta-depleted transplantation in children. Using unique molecular identifiers, the investigators prepared the TCRbeta library. Each CDR3 protein is one row after TCRdb ran MiXCR on the PCR reads. The table lists about 1,000,000 distinct CDR3 sequences, roughly 29% of them singletons. Concerning this clonotype: Antigen: not known.

Study outcomes and limitations: There were some patients whose high TCRbeta diversity at day 60 came from surviving recipient T cells and thymic progenitors. Alpha-beta T cells about two months after transplant reportedly derived from several hundred expanded graft clones. The main origin of T-cell counts and diversity one year after transplant was newly produced T cells.

The CDR3 contains 16 residues. CDR1 and CDR2 (germline): SGHDT, YYEEEE. J gave up 5 bases and V 1 base, and 7 bases lay outside the gene matches. V gene TRBV5-6 combines with J gene TRBJ2-5; 11 bases map to TRBD2. Sequenced here: PBMCs, mostly from graft donor cells, sampled 360 days after TCRalphabeta/CD19-depleted stem cell transplant. The receptor was isolated from a boy in the first two years of life who had a stem cell transplant for SCID, so the T cells may come from the graft donor. The CDR3 region is CASSLLSGGVVETQYF. The DNA of the CDR3 is TGTGCCAGCAGCTTGCTTAGCGGGGGGGTGGTGGAGACCCAGTACTTC.